These T cell receptor beta chains were read from a single sample in a study of T cell changes during pregnancy in multiple sclerosis. Repertoires were generated with immunoSEQ multiplex PCR, while TCRdb's copy carries only in-frame clones and drops some. The profile covers about 48,000 clones, with about 92% appearing a single time and 0.7% to 1% taken by the ten largest. Material: CD4+ T cells from peripheral blood mononuclear cells, obtained in the second trimester of pregnancy. These receptor sequences come from a female donor in good health, enrolled as a control in a pregnancy study. Each CDR3 is given with its conserved first and last residue. A D gene is named only where the DNA matches it firmly. Not every row has a clone size; where given, it reads once, few, many or a size class.

DNA: TGCGCCAGCAGCTCCCGGACAGGTCCCTACGAGCAGTACTTC; CDR3: CASSSRTGPYEQYF; J: TRBJ2-7; size: -; V: TRBV5-1; D: TRBD1
DNA: TGTGCCAGCAGTGAAACGGCCGGGAGCACTGAAGCTTTCTTT; CDR3: CASSETAGSTEAFF; J: TRBJ1-1; size: -; V: TRBV6-1; D: -
DNA: TGCGCCAGCAGCCCGGGACAGGGGGTACCCCAGCATTTT; CDR3: CASSPGQGVPQHF; J: TRBJ1-5; size: -; V: TRBV10-2; D: TRBD1
DNA: TGTGCCACCAGCAGAGCGACAGGGGGGGGAAATGAGCAGTTCTTC; CDR3: CATSRATGGGNEQFF; J: TRBJ2-1; size: -; V: TRBV15; D: TRBD1
DNA: TGTGCCTGGAGTGTAGAACTAGCGGATTACAATGAGCAGTTCTTC; CDR3: CAWSVELADYNEQFF; J: TRBJ2-1; size: -; V: TRBV30; D: TRBD2
DNA: TGTGCCAGCAGTCTCGGGACTAGCGGGACGGGATTGGAGACCCAGTACTTC; CDR3: CASSLGTSGTGLETQYF; J: TRBJ2-5; size: -; V: TRBV27; D: TRBD2
DNA: TGTGCCAGCAGCTTGGAGCGGGGGGGCCGGGGAGATACGCAGTATTTT; CDR3: CASSLERGGRGDTQYF; J: TRBJ2-3; size: -; V: TRBV5-4; D: TRBD2
DNA: TGTGCCAGCAGCTTAGCTGGAGGGGTGAACACTGAAGCTTTCTTT; CDR3: CASSLAGGVNTEAFF; J: TRBJ1-1; size: -; V: TRBV7-8; D: -
DNA: TGTGCCAGCAGCTTAGTAGGGGTCAATCAGCCCCAGCATTTT; CDR3: CASSLVGVNQPQHF; J: TRBJ1-5; size: -; V: TRBV7-8; D: -
DNA: TGTGCCACCAGCAGCTACCTACAGGGGGTGAGGACTGAAGCTTTCTTT; CDR3: CATSSYLQGVRTEAFF; J: TRBJ1-1; size: -; V: TRBV15; D: TRBD1
DNA: TGTGCCAGCGGACTAGGGGGGGCGGTAGCCAAAAACATTCAGTACTTC; CDR3: CASGLGGAVAKNIQYF; J: TRBJ2-4; size: -; V: TRBV28; D: -
DNA: TGTGCCACCAGCAACCGGGACAGGGGGGACCAGCCCCAGCATTTT; CDR3: CATSNRDRGDQPQHF; J: TRBJ1-5; size: -; V: TRBV15; D: TRBD1
DNA: TGTGCCAGCAGTTTATACATACTTCCGGGACAGGGGTATTTTGCGAGCAATCAGCCCCAGCATTTT; CDR3: CASSLYILPGQGYFASNQPQHF; J: TRBJ1-5; size: -; V: TRBV28; D: TRBD1
DNA: TGTGCCAGCAGCTTAGTGGGAGGGGGGGCCTACGAGCAGTACTTC; CDR3: CASSLVGGGAYEQYF; J: TRBJ2-7; size: -; V: TRBV7-2; D: -
DNA: TGTGCCTCCAGGGGACAGGCGAACACCGGGGAGCTGTTTTTT; CDR3: CASRGQANTGELFF; J: TRBJ2-2; size: -; V: TRBV30; D: TRBD1
DNA: TGTGCCAGCCAACGGGGGGGTGACTACAATGAGCAGTTCTTC; CDR3: CASQRGGDYNEQFF; J: TRBJ2-1; size: -; V: TRBV18; D: TRBD2
DNA: TGTGCCAGTAGTATAGTCCCGGGAGTCATGAACACTGAAGCTTTCTTT; CDR3: CASSIVPGVMNTEAFF; J: TRBJ1-1; size: -; V: TRBV19; D: -
DNA: TGTGCCAGCAGTTTAGGTGACAGGGAGTCGAGCGAGCAGTACTTC; CDR3: CASSLGDRESSEQYF; J: TRBJ2-7; size: -; V: TRBV28; D: TRBD1
DNA: TGTGCCAGCAGAGCCTCCGGGACTAGCGGGAGCAACAATGAGCAGTTCTTC; CDR3: CASRASGTSGSNNEQFF; J: TRBJ2-1; size: -; V: TRBV28; D: TRBD2
DNA: TGCGCCAGCAGCCAACTAGCGGGAGGTTTGTACGAGCAGTACTTC; CDR3: CASSQLAGGLYEQYF; J: TRBJ2-7; size: -; V: TRBV4-3; D: TRBD2
DNA: TGTGCCAGCGGAGGGACAGGCGCCAAAAACATTCAGTACTTC; CDR3: CASGGTGAKNIQYF; J: TRBJ2-4; size: -; V: TRBV27; D: TRBD1
DNA: TGTGCCAGTAAAGAGAATCTCGGCTACACCTTC; CDR3: CASKENLGYTF; J: TRBJ1-2; size: once; V: TRBV19; D: -
DNA: TGTGCCATTTTACAGCTATATAGCAATCAGCCCCAGCATTTT; CDR3: CAILQLYSNQPQHF; J: TRBJ1-5; size: once; V: TRBV6-1; D: -
DNA: TGTGCCACCAGCAGAGACGGGGCAGGGGATCAGCCCCAGCATTTT; CDR3: CATSRDGAGDQPQHF; J: TRBJ1-5; size: -; V: TRBV15; D: -
DNA: TGTGCCACGACAGGGGGCACCATGGCACCCCTCCACTTT; CDR3: CATTGGTMAPLHF; J: TRBJ1-6; size: -; V: TRBV30; D: TRBD1
DNA: TGTGCCAGCAGTTTGAAACGCCAGCGGAGGTACAATGAGCAGTTCTTC; CDR3: CASSLKRQRRYNEQFF; J: TRBJ2-1; size: -; V: TRBV28; D: -
DNA: TGCAGCGTTGTGGGTGGGACAGGGCCGAACACCGGGGAGCTGTTTTTT; CDR3: CSVVGGTGPNTGELFF; J: TRBJ2-2; size: -; V: TRBV29-1; D: TRBD1
DNA: TGTGCCAGCAGCGAGGGGATTCTCGCAGGGGTGGAGACCCAGTACTTC; CDR3: CASSEGILAGVETQYF; J: TRBJ2-5; size: once; V: TRBV9; D: -